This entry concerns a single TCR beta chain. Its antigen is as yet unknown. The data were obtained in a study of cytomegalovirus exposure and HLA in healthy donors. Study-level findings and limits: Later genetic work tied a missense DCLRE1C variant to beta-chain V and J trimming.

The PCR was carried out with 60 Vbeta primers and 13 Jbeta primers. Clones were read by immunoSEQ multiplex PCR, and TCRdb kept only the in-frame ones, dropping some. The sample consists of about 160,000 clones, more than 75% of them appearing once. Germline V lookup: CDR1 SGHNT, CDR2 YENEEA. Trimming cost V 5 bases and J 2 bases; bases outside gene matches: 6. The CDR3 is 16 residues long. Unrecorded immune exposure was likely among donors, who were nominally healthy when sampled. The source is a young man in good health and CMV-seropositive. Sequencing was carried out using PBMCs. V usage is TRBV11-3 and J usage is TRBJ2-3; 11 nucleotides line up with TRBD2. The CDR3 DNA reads TGTGCCAGCAGCCCCGGACTAGCGGGTAACACAGATACGCAGTATTTT. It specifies CASSPGLAGNTDTQYF.